The 2 T cell receptor beta chains presented below share a single source sample, sequenced in a study of lymphopenia after photon versus proton radiotherapy. Clones were sequenced by immunoSEQ multiplex PCR, and TCRdb holds only the in-frame ones, with some missing. The data hold roughly 38,000 clones, with 80% to 95% observed a single time. The starting material was peripheral blood, obtained from a patient treated with photon-based radiotherapy. These receptors were taken from a man in his sixties with cholangiocarcinoma.

V usage is TRBV27 and J usage is TRBJ2-3; 13 nucleotides line up with TRBD2. Germline lookup yields CDR1 MNHEY and CDR2 SMNVEV (reference sequence). This CDR3 region has 17 residues. With 5 bases clipped from V and 3 bases from J, the junction kept 8 bases outside the gene matches. In nucleotides, the CDR3 is TGTGCCAGCAGTCCCGGACTAGCGGGAGAGGGAACAGATACGCAGTATTTT. The encoded protein is CASSPGLAGEGTDTQYF.

V is TRBV7-2 and J is TRBJ2-1; TRBD2 might be the D (6 bases). Trimming took 5 bases from V and 2 from J, leaving 10 bases between them. Germline V gives CDR1 SGHTA, CDR2 FQGNSA. CDR3 size: 14 residues. The CDR3 sequence: CASSQTRAYNEQFF. The CDR3 DNA reads TGTGCCAGCAGCCAGACTAGGGCCTACAATGAGCAGTTCTTC.